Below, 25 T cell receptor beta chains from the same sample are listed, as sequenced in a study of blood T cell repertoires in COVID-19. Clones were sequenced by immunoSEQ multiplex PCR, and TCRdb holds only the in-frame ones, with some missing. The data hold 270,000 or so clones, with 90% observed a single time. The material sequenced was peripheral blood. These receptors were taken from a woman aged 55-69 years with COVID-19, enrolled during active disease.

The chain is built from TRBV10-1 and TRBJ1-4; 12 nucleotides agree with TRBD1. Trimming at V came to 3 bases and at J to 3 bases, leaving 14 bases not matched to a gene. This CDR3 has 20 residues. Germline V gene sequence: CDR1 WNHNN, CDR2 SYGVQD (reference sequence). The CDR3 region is CASSDNGRDRGHQANEKLFF. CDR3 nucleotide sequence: TGCGCCAGCAGTGATAACGGTAGGGACAGGGGGCATCAAGCTAATGAAAAACTGTTTTTT.

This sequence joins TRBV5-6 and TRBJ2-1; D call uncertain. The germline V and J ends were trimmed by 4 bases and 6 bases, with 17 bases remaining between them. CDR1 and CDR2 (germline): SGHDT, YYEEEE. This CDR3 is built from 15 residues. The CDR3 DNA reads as TGTGCCAGCAGCCCGTCCTCGGGTCGGGTCAATGAGCAGTTCTTC. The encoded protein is CASSPSSGRVNEQFF. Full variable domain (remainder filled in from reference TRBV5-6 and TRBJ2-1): DAGVTQSPTHLIKTRGQQVTLRCSPKSGHDTVSWYQQALGQGPQFIFQYYEEEERQRGNFPDRFSGHQFPNYSSELNVNALLLGDSALYLCASSPSSGRVNEQFFGPGTRLTVL.

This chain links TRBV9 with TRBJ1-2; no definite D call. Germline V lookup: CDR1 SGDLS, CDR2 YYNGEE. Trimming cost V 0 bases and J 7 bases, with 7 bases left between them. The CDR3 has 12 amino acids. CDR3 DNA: TGTGCCAGCAGCGTAGAGCGGGGTGGCTACACCTTC. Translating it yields CASSVERGGYTF.

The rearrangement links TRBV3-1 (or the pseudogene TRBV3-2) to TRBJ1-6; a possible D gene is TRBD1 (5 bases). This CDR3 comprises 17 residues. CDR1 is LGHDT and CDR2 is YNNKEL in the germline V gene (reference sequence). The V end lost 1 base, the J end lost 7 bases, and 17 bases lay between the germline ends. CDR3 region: CASSQGTIGAWNSPLHF. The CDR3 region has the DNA TGTGCCAGCAGCCAAGGGACTATTGGGGCTTGGAATTCACCCCTCCACTTT.

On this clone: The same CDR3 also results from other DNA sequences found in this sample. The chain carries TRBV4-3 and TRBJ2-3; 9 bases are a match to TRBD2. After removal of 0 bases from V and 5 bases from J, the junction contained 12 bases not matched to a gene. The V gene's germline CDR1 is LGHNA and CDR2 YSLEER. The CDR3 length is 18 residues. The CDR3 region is CASSQDLPRRGGKDTQYF. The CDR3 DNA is TGCGCCAGCAGCCAAGATTTGCCCCGGCGGGGGGGGAAAGATACGCAGTATTTT.

CDR3 sequence: CASTTFWAGGSGANVLTF. DNA of the CDR3: TGTGCCAGCACCACCTTCTGGGCAGGAGGCTCTGGGGCCAACGTCCTGACTTTC. This sequence joins TRBV5-8 and TRBJ2-6, with a possible D match to TRBD2 (5 bases). The CDR3 runs 18 residues. The ends were cut back, 6 bases at V and 0 bases at J, with 19 bases in the middle. Germline values: CDR1 SGHTS, CDR2 YDEGEE.

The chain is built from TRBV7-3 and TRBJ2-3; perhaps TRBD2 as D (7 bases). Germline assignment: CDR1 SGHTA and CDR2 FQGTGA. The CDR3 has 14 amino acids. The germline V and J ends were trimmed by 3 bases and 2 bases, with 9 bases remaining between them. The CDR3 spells CASSFAGATDTQYF. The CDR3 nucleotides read TGTGCCAGCAGCTTCGCGGGGGCCACAGATACGCAGTATTTT.

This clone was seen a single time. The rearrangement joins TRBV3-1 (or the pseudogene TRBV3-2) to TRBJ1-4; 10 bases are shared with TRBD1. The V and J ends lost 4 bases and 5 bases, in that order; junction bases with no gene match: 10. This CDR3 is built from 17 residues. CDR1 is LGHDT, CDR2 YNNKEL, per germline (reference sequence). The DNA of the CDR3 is TGTGCCAGCAGCCGACAGGGGGCTGAGCTTAGCAATGAAAAACTGTTTTTT. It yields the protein CASSRQGAELSNEKLFF.

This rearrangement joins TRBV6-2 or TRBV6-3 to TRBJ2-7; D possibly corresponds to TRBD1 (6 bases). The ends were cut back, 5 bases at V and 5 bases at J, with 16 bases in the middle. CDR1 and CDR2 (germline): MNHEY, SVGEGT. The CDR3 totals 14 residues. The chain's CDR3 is CASSPTGPSDEQYF. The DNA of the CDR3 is TGTGCCAGCAGTCCAACAGGGCCGAGCGACGAGCAGTACTTC.

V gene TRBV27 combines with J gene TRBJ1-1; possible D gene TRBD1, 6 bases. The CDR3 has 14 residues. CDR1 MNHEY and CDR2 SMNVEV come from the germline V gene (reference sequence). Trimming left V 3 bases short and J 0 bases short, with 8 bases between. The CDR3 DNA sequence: TGTGCCAGCAGTTTCGGGACACTGAACACTGAAGCTTTCTTT. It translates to CASSFGTLNTEAFF.

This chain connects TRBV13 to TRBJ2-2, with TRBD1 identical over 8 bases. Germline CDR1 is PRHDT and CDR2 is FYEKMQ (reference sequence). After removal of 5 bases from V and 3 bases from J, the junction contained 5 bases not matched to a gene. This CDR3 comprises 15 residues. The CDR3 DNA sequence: TGTGCCAGCAGCGGACGGACAGGGTACACCGGGGAGCTGTTTTTT. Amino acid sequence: CASSGRTGYTGELFF.

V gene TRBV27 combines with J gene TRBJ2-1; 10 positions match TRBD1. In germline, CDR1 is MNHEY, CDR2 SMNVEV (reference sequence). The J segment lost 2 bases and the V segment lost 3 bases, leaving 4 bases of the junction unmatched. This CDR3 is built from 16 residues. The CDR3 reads CASSLAGTGAYNEQFF. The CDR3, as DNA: TGTGCCAGCAGTTTGGCCGGGACAGGGGCCTACAATGAGCAGTTCTTC.

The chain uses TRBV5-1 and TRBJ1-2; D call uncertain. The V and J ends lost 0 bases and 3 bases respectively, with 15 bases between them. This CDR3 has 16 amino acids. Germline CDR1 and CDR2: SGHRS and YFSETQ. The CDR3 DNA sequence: TGCGCCAGCAGCTTGGAAAGGCCCGCCGACTACTATGGCTACACCTTC. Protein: CASSLERPADYYGYTF.

The CDR3: CASHQDSATNEKLFF. The CDR3 DNA reads as TGTGCCAGCCACCAAGACAGTGCAACTAATGAAAAACTGTTTTTT. V usage is TRBV19 and J usage is TRBJ1-4; a weak D match, TRBD1 (5 bases). From germline, CDR1 is LNHDA and CDR2 SQIVND (reference sequence). V was shortened by 9 bases and J by 0 bases, with 14 bases between the two germline ends. The CDR3 has 15 residues.

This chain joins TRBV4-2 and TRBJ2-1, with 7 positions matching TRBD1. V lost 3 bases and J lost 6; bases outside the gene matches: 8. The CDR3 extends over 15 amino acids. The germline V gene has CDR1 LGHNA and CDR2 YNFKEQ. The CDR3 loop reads CASSHPDRRINEQFF. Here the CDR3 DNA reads TGTGCCAGCAGCCATCCGGACAGGAGAATCAATGAGCAGTTCTTC.

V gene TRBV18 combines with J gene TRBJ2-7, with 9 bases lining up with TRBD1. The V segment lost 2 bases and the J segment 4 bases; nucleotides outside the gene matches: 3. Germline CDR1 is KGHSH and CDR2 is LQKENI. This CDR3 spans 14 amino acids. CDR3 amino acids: CASSPKGQGYEQYF. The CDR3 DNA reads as TGTGCCAGCTCACCAAAGGGACAGGGATACGAGCAGTACTTC.

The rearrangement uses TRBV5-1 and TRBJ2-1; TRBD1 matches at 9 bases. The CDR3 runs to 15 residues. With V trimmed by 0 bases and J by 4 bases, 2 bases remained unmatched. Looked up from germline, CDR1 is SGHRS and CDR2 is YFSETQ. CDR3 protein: CASSLGTGVYNEQFF. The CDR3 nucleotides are TGCGCCAGCAGCTTGGGGACAGGGGTTTACAATGAGCAGTTCTTC.

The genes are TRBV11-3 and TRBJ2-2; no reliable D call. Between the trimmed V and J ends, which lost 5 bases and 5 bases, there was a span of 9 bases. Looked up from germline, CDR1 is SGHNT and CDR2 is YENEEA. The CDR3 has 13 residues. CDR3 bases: TGTGCCAGCAGCCCACTCGTTACCGGGGAGCTGTTTTTT. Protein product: CASSPLVTGELFF.

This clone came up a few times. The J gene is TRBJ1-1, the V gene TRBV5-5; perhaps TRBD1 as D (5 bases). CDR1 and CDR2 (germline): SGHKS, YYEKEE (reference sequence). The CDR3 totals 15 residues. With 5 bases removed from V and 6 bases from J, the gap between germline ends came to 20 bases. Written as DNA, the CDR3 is TGTGCCAGCAGTTGGGCCCCTCGTGGGGGGGCTGAAGCTTTCTTT. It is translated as CASSWAPRGGAEAFF.

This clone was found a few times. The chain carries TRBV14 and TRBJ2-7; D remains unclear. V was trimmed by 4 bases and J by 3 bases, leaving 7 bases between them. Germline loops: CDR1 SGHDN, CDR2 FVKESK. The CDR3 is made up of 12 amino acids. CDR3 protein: CASSRQVYEQYF. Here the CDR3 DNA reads TGTGCCAGCAGCCGACAAGTCTACGAGCAGTACTTC.

CDR3 sequence (DNA): TGTGCCAGCAGCTCAGGGACAAGTAGTTATAGCAATCAGCCCCAGCATTTT. It yields the protein CASSSGTSSYSNQPQHF. The gene calls are TRBV5-8 and TRBJ1-5, with D possibly being TRBD1 (6 bases). The V and J ends lost 3 bases and 0 bases respectively, with 16 bases between them. Germline values: CDR1 SGHTS, CDR2 YDEGEE. The CDR3 runs 17 residues.

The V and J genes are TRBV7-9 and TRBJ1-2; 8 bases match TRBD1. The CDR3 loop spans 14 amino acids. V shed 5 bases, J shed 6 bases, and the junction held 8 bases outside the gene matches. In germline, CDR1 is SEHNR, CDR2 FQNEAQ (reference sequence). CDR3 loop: CASSLPGQADGYTF. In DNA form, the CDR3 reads TGTGCCAGCAGCCTGCCGGGACAGGCGGATGGCTACACCTTC.

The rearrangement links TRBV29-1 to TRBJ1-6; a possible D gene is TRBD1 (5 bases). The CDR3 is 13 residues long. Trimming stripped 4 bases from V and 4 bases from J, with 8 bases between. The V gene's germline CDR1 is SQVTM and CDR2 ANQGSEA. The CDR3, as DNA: TGCAGCGTTGGCAGGGATTATAATTCACCCCTCCACTTT. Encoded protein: CSVGRDYNSPLHF.

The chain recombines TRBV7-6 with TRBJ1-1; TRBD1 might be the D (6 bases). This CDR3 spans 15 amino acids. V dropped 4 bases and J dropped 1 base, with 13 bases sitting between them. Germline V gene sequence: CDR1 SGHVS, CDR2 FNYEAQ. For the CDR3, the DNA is TGTGCCAGCAGCTCAGGGGTTGGCCCGAACACTGAAGCTTTCTTT. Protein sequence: CASSSGVGPNTEAFF.

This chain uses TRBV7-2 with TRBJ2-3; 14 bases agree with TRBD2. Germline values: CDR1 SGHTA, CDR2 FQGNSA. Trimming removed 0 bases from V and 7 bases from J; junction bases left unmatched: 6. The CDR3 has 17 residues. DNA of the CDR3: TGTGCCAGCAGCTTAGCGCCGACTAGCGGGGGGGCGAATACGCAGTATTTT. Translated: CASSLAPTSGGANTQYF.